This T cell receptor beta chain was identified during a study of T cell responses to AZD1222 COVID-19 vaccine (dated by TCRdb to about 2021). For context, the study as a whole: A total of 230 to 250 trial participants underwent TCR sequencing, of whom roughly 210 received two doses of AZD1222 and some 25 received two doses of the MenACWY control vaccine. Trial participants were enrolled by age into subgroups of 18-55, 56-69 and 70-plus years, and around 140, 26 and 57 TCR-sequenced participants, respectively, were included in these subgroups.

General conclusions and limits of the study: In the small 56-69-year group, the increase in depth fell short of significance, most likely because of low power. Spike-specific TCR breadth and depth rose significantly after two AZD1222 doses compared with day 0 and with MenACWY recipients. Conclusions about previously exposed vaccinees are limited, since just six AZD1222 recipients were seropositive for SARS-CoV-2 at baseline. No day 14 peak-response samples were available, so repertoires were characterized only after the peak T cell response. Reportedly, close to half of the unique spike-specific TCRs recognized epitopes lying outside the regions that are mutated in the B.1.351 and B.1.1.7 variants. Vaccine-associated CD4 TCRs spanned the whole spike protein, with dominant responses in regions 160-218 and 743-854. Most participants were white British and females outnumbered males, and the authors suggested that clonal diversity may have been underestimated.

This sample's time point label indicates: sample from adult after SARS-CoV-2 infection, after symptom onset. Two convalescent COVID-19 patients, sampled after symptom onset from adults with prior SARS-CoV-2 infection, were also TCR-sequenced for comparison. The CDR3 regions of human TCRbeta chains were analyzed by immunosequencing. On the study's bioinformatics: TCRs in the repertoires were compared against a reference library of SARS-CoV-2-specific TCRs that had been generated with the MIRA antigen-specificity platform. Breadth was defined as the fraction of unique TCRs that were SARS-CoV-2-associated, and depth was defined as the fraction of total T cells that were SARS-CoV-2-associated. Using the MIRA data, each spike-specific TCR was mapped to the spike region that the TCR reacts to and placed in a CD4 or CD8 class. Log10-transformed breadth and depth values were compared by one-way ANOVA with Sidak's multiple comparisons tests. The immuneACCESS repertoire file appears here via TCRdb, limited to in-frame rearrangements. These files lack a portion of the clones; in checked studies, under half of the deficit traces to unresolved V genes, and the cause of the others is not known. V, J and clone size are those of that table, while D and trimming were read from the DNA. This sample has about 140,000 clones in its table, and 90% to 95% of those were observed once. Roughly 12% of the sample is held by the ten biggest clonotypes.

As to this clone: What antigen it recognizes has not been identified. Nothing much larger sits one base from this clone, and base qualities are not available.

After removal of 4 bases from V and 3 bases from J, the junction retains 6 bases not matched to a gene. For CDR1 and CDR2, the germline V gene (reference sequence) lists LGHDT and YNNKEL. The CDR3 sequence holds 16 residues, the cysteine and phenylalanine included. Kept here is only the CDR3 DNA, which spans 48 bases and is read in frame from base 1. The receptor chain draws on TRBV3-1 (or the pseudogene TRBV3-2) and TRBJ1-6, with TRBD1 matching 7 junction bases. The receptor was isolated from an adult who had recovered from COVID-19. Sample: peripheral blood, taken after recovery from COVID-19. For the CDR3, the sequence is CASSPGQQYYNSPLHF. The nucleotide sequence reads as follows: TGTGCCAGCAGCCCGGGACAGCAATACTATAATTCACCCCTCCACTTT.